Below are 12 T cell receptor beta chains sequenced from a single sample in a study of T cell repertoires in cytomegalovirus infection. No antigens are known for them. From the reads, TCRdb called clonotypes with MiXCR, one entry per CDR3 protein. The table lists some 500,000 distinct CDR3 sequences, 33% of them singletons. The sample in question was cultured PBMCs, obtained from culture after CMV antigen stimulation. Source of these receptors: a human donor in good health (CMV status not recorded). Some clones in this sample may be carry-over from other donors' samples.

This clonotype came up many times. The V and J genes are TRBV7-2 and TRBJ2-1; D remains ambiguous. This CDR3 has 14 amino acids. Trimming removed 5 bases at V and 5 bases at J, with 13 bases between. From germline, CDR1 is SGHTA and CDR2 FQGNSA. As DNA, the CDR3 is TGTGCCAGCAGCCCCTCATCCGCAGACAATGAGCAGTTCTTC. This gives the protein CASSPSSADNEQFF.

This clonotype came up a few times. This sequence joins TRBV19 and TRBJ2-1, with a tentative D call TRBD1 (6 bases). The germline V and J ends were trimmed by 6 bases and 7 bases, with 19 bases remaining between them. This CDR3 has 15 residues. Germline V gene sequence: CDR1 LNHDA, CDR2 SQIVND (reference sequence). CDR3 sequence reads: CASSPRDTSGNEQFF. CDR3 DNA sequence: TGTGCCAGTAGCCCACGGGACACCTCTGGGAATGAGCAGTTCTTC.

The CDR3 nucleotides are TGTGCCAGCAGTGACACAGGGGGAGAGACCCAGTACTTC. As protein: CASSDTGGETQYF. The chain uses TRBV2 and TRBJ2-5; 8 bases map to TRBD1. The CDR3 totals 13 residues. V lost 3 bases, J lost 4 bases, and 1 base stayed unmatched. Germline V gives CDR1 SNHLY, CDR2 FYNNEI.

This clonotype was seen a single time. CDR3 sequence (DNA): TGTGCCAGCAGTTCGGGACAGGGTCCCTACGAGCAGTACGTC. This sequence encodes CASSSGQGPYEQYV. The gene calls are TRBV11-2 and TRBJ2-7; 9 positions match TRBD1. CDR3 length equals 14 residues. Germline loops: CDR1 SGHAT, CDR2 FQNNGV. The V and J ends lost 6 bases and 2 bases, in that order; junction bases with no gene match: 5.

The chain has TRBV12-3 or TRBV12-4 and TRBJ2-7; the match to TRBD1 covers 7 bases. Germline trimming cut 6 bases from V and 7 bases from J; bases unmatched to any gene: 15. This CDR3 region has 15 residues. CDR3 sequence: CASRQSGRGPREQYF. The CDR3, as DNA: TGTGCCAGCAGGCAATCCGGTAGGGGGCCTCGGGAGCAGTACTTC.

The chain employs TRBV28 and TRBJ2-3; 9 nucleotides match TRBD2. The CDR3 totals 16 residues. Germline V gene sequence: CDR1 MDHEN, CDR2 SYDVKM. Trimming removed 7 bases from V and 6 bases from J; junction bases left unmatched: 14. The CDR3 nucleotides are TGTGCCAGCACCATGCCGGGGGCGGGAGGGAGGGATACGCAGTATTTT. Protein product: CASTMPGAGGRDTQYF. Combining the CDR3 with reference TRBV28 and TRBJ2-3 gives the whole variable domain DVKVTQSSRYLVKRTGEKVFLECVQDMDHENMFWYRQDPGLGLRLIYFSYDVKMKEKGDIPEGYSVSREKKERFSLILESASTNQTSMYLCASTMPGAGGRDTQYFGPGTRLTVL.

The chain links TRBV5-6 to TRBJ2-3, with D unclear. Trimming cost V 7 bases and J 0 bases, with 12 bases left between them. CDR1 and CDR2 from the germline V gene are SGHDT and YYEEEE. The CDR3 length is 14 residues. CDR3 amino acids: CASDGGFSTDTQYF. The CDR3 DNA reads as TGTGCCAGCGATGGTGGATTTAGCACAGATACGCAGTATTTT.

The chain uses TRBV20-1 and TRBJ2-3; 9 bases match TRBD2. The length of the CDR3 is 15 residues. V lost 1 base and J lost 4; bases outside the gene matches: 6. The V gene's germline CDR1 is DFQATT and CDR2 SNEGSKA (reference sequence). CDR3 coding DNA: TGCAGTGCTAGAGCTCTAGCGGGATCTCCAGATACGCAGTATTTT. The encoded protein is CSARALAGSPDTQYF.

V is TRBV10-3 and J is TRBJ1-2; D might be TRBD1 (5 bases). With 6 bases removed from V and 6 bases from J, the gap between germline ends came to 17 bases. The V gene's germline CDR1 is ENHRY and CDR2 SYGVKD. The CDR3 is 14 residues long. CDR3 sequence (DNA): TGTGCCATCAGGAGGGGCGAACTAGGGGATGGCTACACCTTC. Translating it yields CAIRRGELGDGYTF.

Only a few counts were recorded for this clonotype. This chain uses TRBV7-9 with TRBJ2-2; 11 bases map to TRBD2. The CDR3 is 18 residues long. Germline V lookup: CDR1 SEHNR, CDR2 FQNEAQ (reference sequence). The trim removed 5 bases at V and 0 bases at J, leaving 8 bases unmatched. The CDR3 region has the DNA TGTGCCAGCAGCGTTAGCGGGAGGGCCCGTGCGAACACCGGGGAGCTGTTTTTT. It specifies CASSVSGRARANTGELFF.

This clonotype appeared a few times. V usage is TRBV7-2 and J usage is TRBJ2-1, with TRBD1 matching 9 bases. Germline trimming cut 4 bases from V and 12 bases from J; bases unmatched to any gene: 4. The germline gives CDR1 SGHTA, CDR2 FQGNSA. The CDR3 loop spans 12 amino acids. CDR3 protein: CASSSDRGLQFF. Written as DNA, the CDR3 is TGTGCCAGCAGCTCGGACAGGGGTCTGCAGTTCTTC.

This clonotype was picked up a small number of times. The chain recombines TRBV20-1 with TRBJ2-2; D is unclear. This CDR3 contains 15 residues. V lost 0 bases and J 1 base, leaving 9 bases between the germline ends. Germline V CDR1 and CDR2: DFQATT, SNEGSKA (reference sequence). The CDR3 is CSARDFRMNTGELFF. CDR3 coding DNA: TGCAGTGCTAGAGATTTCAGAATGAACACCGGGGAGCTGTTTTTT.